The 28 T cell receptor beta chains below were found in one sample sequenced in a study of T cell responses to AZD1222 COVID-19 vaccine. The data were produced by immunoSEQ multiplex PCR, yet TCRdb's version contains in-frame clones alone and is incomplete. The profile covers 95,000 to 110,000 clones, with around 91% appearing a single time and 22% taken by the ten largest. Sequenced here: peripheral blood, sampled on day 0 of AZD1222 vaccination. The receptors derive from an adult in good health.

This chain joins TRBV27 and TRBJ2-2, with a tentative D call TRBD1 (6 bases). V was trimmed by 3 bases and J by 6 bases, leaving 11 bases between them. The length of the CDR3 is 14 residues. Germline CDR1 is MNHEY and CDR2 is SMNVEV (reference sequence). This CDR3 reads CASSFQGFPGELFF. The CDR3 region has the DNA TGTGCCAGCAGTTTCCAGGGGTTTCCCGGGGAGCTGTTTTTT.

CDR3 in DNA: TGTGCCAGCAGCCAAGATACACGAGAGCAGTACTTC. Its translation is CASSQDTREQYF. The chain has TRBV3-1 (or the pseudogene TRBV3-2) and TRBJ2-7; D gene ambiguous. Germline CDR1 reads LGHDT; CDR2 reads YNNKEL (reference sequence). With 0 bases removed from V and 7 bases from J, the gap between germline ends came to 7 bases. There are 12 residues in the CDR3.

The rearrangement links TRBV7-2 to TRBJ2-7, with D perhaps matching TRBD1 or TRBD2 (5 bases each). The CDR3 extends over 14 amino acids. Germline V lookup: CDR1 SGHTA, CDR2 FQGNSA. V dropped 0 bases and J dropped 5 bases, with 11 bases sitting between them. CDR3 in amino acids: CASSLAGVGDEQYF. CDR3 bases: TGTGCCAGCAGCTTAGCGGGGGTGGGGGACGAGCAGTACTTC. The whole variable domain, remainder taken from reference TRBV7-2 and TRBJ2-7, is GAGVSQSPSNKVTEKGKDVELRCDPISGHTALYWYRQSLGQGLEFLIYFQGNSAPDKSGLPSDRFSAERTGGSVSTLTIQRTQQEDSAVYLCASSLAGVGDEQYFGPGTRLTVT.

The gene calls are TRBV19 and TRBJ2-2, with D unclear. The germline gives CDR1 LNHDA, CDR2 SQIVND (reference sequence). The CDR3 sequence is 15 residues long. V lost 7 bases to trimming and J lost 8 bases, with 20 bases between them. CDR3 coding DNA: TGTGCCAGTATATCCCATAATGGCGTTTCTGGGGAGCTGTTTTTT. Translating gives CASISHNGVSGELFF.

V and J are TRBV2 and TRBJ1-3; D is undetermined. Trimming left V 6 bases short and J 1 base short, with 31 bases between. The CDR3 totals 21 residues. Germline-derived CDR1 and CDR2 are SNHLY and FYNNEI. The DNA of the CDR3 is TGTGCCAGCAGACCCCTAGACCCCGGGCCCCCCAGGATGAAATCTGGAAACACCATATATTTT. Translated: CASRPLDPGPPRMKSGNTIYF.

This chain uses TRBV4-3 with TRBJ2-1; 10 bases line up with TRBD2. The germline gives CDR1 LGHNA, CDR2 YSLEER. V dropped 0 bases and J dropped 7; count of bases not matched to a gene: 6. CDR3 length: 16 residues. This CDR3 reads CASSQDRTSGANEQFF. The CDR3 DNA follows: TGCGCCAGCAGCCAAGATAGAACTAGCGGGGCGAATGAGCAGTTCTTC.

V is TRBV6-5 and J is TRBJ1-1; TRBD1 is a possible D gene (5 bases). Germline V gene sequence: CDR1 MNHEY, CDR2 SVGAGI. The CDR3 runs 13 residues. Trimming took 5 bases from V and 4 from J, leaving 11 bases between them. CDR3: CASSIGQVTEAFF. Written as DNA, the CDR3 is TGTGCCAGCAGTATCGGACAAGTCACTGAAGCTTTCTTT.

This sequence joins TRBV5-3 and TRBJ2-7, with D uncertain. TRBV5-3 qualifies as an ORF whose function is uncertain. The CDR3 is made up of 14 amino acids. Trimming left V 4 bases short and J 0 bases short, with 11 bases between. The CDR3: CARSTPHNSYEQYF. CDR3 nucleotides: TGTGCCAGAAGCACGCCTCATAACTCCTACGAGCAGTACTTC.

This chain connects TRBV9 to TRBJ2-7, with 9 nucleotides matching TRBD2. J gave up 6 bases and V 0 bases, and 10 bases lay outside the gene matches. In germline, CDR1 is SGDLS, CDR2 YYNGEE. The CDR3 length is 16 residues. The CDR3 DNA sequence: TGTGCCAGCAGCGTAGAAGCGGGGGGCCTAATGGGCGAGCAGTACTTC. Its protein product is CASSVEAGGLMGEQYF.

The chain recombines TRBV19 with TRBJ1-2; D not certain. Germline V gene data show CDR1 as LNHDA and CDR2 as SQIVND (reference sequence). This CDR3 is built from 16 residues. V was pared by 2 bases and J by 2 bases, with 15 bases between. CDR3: CASSIPTGSRNYGYTF. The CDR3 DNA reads TGTGCCAGTAGTATACCCACGGGGTCCCGAAACTATGGCTACACCTTC.

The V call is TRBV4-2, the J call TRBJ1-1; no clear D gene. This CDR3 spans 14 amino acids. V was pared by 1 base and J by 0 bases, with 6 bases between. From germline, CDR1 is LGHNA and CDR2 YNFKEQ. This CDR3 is CASSQVSMNTEAFF. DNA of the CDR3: TGTGCCAGCAGCCAAGTCAGCATGAACACTGAAGCTTTCTTT.

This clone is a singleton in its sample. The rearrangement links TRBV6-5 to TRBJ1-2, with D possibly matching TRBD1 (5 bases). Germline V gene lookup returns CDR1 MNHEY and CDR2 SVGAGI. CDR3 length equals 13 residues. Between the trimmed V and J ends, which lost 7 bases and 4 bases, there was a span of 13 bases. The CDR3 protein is CASTGGFGYGYTF. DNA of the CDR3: TGTGCCAGCACGGGGGGATTCGGCTATGGCTACACCTTC.

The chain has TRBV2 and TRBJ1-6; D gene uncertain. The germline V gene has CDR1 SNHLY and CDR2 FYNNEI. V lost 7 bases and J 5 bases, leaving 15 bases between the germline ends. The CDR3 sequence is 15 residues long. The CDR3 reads CASTLDDPDNSPLHF. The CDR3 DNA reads TGTGCCAGCACCCTCGACGACCCGGATAATTCACCCCTCCACTTT. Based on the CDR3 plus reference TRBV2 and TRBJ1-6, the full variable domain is EPEVTQTPSHQVTQMGQEVILRCVPISNHLYFYWYRQILGQKVEFLVSFYNNEISEKSEIFDDQFSVERPDGSNFTLKIRSTKLEDSAMYFCASTLDDPDNSPLHFGNGTRLTVT.

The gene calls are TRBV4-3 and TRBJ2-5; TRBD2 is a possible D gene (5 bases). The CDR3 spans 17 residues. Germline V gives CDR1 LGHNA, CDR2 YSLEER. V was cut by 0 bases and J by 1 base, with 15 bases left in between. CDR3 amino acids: CASSQDLSSRGQETQYF. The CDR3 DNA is TGCGCCAGCAGCCAAGATCTTTCCTCCCGGGGCCAAGAGACCCAGTACTTC.

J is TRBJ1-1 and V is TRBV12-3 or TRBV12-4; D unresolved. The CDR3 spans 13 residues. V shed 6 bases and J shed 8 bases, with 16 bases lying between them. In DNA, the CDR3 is TGTGCCAGCAGCCAACCCCTGGTTAGGGAAGCTTTCTTT. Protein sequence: CASSQPLVREAFF.

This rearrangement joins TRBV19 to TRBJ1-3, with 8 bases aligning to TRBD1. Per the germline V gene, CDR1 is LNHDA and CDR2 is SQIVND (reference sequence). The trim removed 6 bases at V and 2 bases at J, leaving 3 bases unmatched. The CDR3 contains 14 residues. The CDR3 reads CASSRQGTGNTIYF. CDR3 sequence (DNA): TGTGCCAGTAGCCGACAGGGGACTGGAAACACCATATATTTT.

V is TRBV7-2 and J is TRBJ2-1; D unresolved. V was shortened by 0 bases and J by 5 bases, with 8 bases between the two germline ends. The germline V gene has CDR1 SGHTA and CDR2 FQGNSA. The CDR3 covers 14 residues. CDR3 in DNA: TGTGCCAGCAGCTTAGCGGGCGACCACAATGAGCAGTTCTTC. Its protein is CASSLAGDHNEQFF.

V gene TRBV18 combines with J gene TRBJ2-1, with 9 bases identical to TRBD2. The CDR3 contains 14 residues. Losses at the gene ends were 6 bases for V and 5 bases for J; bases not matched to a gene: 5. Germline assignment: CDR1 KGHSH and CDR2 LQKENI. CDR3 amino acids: CASSGLAKNNEQFF. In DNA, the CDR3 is TGTGCCAGCTCCGGACTAGCGAAGAACAATGAGCAGTTCTTC.

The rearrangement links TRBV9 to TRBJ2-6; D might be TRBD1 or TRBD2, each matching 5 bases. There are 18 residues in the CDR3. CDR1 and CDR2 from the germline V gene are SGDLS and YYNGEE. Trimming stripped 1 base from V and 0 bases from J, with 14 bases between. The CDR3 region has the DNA TGTGCCAGCAGCGTAAAGGGCAGGGAGATCTCTGGGGCCAACGTCCTGACTTTC. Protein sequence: CASSVKGREISGANVLTF.

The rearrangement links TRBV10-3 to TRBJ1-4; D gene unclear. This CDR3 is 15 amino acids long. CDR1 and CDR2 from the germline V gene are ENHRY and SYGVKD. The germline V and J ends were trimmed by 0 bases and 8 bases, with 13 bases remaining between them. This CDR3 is CAISESRGGREKLFF. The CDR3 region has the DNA TGTGCCATCAGTGAGTCGCGGGGAGGGCGCGAAAAACTGTTTTTT.

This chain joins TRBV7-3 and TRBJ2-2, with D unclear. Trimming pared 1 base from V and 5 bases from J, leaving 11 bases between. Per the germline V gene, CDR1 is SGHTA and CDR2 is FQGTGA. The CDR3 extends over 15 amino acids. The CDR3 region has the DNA TGTGCCAGCAGCTTAAAGACCGACGGGACCGGGGAGCTGTTTTTT. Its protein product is CASSLKTDGTGELFF.

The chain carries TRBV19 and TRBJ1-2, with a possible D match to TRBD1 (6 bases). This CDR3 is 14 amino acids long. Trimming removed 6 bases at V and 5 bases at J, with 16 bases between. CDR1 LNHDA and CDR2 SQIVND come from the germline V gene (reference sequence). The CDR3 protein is CASRSTGTPYGYTF. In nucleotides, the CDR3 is TGTGCCAGTAGGAGCACAGGGACACCTTATGGCTACACCTTC.

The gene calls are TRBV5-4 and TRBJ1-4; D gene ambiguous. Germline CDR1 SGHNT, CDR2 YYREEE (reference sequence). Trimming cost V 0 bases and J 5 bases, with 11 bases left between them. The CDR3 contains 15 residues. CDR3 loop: CASSLDPRPNEKLFF. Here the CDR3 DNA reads TGTGCCAGCAGCTTGGATCCGAGACCGAATGAAAAACTGTTTTTT.

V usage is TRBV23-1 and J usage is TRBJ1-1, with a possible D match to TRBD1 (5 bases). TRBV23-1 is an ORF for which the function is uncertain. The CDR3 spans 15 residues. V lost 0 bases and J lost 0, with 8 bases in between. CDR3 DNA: TGCGCCAGCAGTCAATCACACAGGATGAACACTGAAGCTTTCTTT. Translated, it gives CASSQSHRMNTEAFF.

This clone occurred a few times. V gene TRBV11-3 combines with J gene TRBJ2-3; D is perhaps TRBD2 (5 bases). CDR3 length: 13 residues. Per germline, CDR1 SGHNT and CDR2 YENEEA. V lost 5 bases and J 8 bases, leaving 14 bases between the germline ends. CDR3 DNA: TGTGCCAGCAGCACTGGACCTGGAGGTACGCAGTATTTT. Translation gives CASSTGPGGTQYF.

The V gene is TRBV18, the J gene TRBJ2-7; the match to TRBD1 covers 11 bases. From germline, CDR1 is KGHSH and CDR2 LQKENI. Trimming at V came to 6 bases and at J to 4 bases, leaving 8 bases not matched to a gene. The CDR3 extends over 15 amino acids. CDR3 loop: CASSPRDRGGYEQYF. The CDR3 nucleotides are TGTGCCAGCTCTCCTCGGGACAGGGGGGGATACGAGCAGTACTTC.

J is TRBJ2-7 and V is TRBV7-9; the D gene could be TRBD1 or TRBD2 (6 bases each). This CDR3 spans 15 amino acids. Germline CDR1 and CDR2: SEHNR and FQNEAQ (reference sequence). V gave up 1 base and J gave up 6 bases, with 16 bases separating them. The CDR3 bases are TGTGCCAGCAGCTTAGGTGACTCCCGGGGGCCCGAGCAGTACTTC. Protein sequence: CASSLGDSRGPEQYF.

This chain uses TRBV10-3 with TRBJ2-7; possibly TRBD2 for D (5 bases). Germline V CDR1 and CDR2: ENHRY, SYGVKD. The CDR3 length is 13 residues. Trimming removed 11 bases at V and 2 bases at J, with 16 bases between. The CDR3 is CASERERTYEQYF. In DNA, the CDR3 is TGTGCCTCCGAGCGCGAGCGGACCTACGAGCAGTACTTC.